This entry is about one T cell receptor (beta chain). What it binds is unknown. The CDR3 has 12 amino acids. V gave up 2 bases and J gave up 5 bases; unmatched junction bases: 3. Germline V lookup: CDR1 GTSNPN, CDR2 SVGIG (reference sequence). The data are from a study of glioma-infiltrating T cells after dendritic cell vaccination. Overall study findings and caveats: No direct clonality-survival link was found; a diverse polyclonal response may matter. Complete blood and tumor specimen sets were limited to few patients.

The data were produced by immunoSEQ multiplex PCR, yet TCRdb's version contains in-frame clones alone and is incomplete. In the table there are around 92,000 clones, 80% of which are singletons. Time point given: after dendritic cell vaccination, including at tumor progression/relapse. No glioblastoma patient carried an isocitrate dehydrogenase mutation. The origin of this receptor is a human donor with glioblastoma. The source material was blood, sampled after dendritic cell vaccination. The V and J genes are TRBV30 and TRBJ2-7; 7 nucleotides match TRBD1. The CDR3 nucleotides are TGTGCCTGGAGTCCAGGGGGTCACGAGCAGTACTTC. Protein product: CAWSPGGHEQYF.